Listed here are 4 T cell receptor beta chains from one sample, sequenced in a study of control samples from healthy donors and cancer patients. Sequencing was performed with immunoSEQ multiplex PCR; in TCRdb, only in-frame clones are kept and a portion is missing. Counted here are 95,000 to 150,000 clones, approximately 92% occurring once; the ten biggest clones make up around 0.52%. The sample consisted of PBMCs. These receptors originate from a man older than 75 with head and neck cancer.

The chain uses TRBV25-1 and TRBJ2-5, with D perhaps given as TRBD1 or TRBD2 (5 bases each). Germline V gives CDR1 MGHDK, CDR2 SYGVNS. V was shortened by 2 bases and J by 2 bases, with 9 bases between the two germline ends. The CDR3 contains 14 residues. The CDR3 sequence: CASSEPGPQETQYF. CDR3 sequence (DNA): TGTGCCAGCAGTGAACCGGGGCCTCAAGAGACCCAGTACTTC.

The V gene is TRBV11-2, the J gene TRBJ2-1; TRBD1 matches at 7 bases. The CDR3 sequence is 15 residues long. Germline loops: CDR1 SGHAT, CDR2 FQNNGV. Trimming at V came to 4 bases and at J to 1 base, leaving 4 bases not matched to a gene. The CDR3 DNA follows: TGTGCCAGCAGCTACAACAGGGGATCCTACAATGAGCAGTTCTTC. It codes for CASSYNRGSYNEQFF.

CDR3 amino acids: CASNGTSGREFCYEQYF. Here the CDR3 DNA reads TGTGCCAGCAACGGGACTAGCGGGAGGGAATTTTGTTACGAGCAGTACTTC. The chain has TRBV21-1 and TRBJ2-7; the D segment call TRBD2 is taken from the table without a DNA check. TRBV21-1 is reported as a pseudogene. The CDR3 spans 17 residues.

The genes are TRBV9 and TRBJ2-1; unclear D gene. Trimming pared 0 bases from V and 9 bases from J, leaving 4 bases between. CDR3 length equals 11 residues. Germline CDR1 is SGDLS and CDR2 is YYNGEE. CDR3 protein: CASSVGSEQFF. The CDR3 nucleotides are TGTGCCAGCAGCGTAGGAAGTGAGCAGTTCTTC. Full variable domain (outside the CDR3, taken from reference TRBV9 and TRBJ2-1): DSGVTQTPKHLITATGQRVTLRCSPRSGDLSVYWYQQSLDQGLQFLIQYYNGEERAKGNILERFSAQQFPDLHSELNLSSLELGDSALYFCASSVGSEQFFGPGTRLTVL.